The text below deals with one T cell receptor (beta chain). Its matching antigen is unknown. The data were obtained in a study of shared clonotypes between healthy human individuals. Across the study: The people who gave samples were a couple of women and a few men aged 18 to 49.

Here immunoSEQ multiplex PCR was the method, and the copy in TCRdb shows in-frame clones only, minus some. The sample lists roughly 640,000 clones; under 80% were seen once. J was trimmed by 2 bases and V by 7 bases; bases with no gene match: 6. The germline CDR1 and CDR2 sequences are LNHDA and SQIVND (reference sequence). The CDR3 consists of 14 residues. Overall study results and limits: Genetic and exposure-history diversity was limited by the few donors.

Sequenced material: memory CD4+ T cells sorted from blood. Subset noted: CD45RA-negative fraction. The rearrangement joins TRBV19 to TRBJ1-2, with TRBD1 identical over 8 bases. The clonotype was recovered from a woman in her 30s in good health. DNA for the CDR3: TGTGCCAGTACCAGAGGACAGGGCAACTATGGCTACACCTTC. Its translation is CASTRGQGNYGYTF.